These 24 T cell receptor beta chains came from one sample sequenced in a study of cytomegalovirus exposure and HLA in healthy donors. The PCR made use of 60 Vbeta and 13 Jbeta primers. Sequencing was performed with immunoSEQ multiplex PCR; in TCRdb, only in-frame clones are kept and a portion is missing. The data contain some 120,000 clones, 70% to 85% of them seen just once; the ten biggest clones take up 10% to 11%. The sample was PBMCs. These receptor sequences come from a man aged 40-55 years in good health and CMV-seropositive.

The chain recombines TRBV25-1 with TRBJ1-2; 8 bases are a match to TRBD1. The CDR3 spans 14 residues. The V segment lost 6 bases and the J segment 1 base; nucleotides outside the gene matches: 4. Germline V gene sequence: CDR1 MGHDK, CDR2 SYGVNS. CDR3 in DNA: TGTGCCAGCAGAGGGACAGGCCTTAACTATGGCTACACCTTC. It encodes CASRGTGLNYGYTF.

The chain carries TRBV7-2 and TRBJ2-7; 8 bases match TRBD1. The CDR3 runs 16 residues. Germline CDR1 is SGHTA and CDR2 is FQGNSA. V dropped 2 bases and J dropped 7; count of bases not matched to a gene: 13. Here the CDR3 DNA reads TGTGCCAGCAGCTTAATCGGTGGACAGGGAAGGGGGGAGCAGTACTTC. This gives the protein CASSLIGGQGRGEQYF.

The rearrangement links TRBV18 to TRBJ2-1; D not certain. The CDR3 totals 11 residues. CDR1 and CDR2 (germline): KGHSH, LQKENI. V lost 5 bases and J 8 bases, leaving 7 bases between the germline ends. CDR3 sequence (DNA): TGTGCCAGCTCAAGGCAGGATGAGCAGTTCTTC. It translates to CASSRQDEQFF.

The gene calls are TRBV5-4 and TRBJ2-5; D possibly corresponds to TRBD1 (6 bases). Trimming removed 4 bases at V and 5 bases at J, with 12 bases between. The CDR3 has 13 residues. Germline-derived CDR1 and CDR2 are SGHNT and YYREEE (reference sequence). The CDR3 spells CASSLGQWETQYF. The CDR3 nucleotides are TGTGCCAGCAGCCTCGGACAGTGGGAGACCCAGTACTTC.

This chain uses TRBV6-5 with TRBJ2-3; 9 nucleotides agree with TRBD1. The CDR3 runs 15 residues. With 6 bases clipped from V and 0 bases from J, the junction kept 4 bases outside the gene matches. CDR1 MNHEY and CDR2 SVGAGI come from the germline V gene. The DNA for the CDR3 is TGTGCCAGCAGCCGGGACAGGGTGAGCACAGATACGCAGTATTTT. The encoded protein is CASSRDRVSTDTQYF.

The CDR3 sequence: CASSYYRTMNTEAFF. In nucleotides, the CDR3 is TGTGCCAGCAGTTACTACAGGACCATGAACACTGAAGCTTTCTTT. The chain recombines TRBV6-5 with TRBJ1-1; a weak D match, TRBD1 (5 bases). The V end lost 1 base, the J end lost 0 bases, and 9 bases lay between the germline ends. Germline V gene data show CDR1 as MNHEY and CDR2 as SVGAGI. The CDR3 consists of 15 residues.

V gene TRBV4-3 combines with J gene TRBJ1-1, with 7 nucleotides matching TRBD1. This CDR3 is built from 14 residues. In germline, CDR1 is LGHNA, CDR2 YSLEER. V lost 5 bases, J lost 1 base, and 4 bases stayed unmatched. The CDR3 reads CASSEQGQNTEAFF. The CDR3, as DNA: TGCGCCAGCAGCGAACAGGGGCAGAACACTGAAGCTTTCTTT.

This sequence joins TRBV10-3 and TRBJ1-2; TRBD1 matches 7 bases. CDR3 length: 17 amino acids. The germline CDR1 and CDR2 sequences are ENHRY and SYGVKD. Unmatched junction bases numbered 9, after V lost 0 bases and J lost 2 bases. In nucleotides, the CDR3 is TGTGCCATCAGTGAGTCGACCTGGAGGGGGCGCAACTATGGCTACACCTTC. Its protein product is CAISESTWRGRNYGYTF.

This clone appeared once. This chain joins TRBV7-8 and TRBJ1-1; D call uncertain. This CDR3 has 13 residues. The V gene lost 2 bases and the J gene lost 8 bases, with 12 bases spanning the gap. From germline, CDR1 is SGHVS and CDR2 FQNEAQ. The DNA of the CDR3 is TGTGCCAGCAGCTTAATCCACAGCAAAGAAGCTTTCTTT. It codes for CASSLIHSKEAFF.

This chain joins TRBV7-6 and TRBJ2-5, with a weak D call TRBD1 (6 bases). The J call is in doubt because the DNA end fits TRBJ2-7 better. The CDR3 extends over 13 amino acids. Germline V gives CDR1 SGHVS, CDR2 FNYEAQ. Written as DNA, the CDR3 is TGTGCCAGCAGCTTAGAACAGGGCAACGAGCAGTACTTC. It encodes CASSLEQGNEQYF.

The CDR3 here is CASSGNDRGRGSPLHF. The CDR3 nucleotides are TGTGCCAGCAGCGGTAACGACAGGGGGCGGGGGTCACCCCTCCACTTT. The gene calls are TRBV7-9 and TRBJ1-6; TRBD1 aligns across 10 bases. V gave up 5 bases and J gave up 10 bases; unmatched junction bases: 11. The CDR3 has 16 residues. Germline V gene lookup returns CDR1 SEHNR and CDR2 FQNEAQ (reference sequence).

About this clone itself: At one end, the junction sequence differs from germline, possibly due to a read error. The CDR3 sequence is CASSLAIPPDGETTGELFF. The CDR3 coding sequence is TGTGCTAGCAGCTTGGCTATACCCCCGGACGGGGAAACCACCGGGGAGCTGTTTTTT. The chain is built from TRBV7-7 and TRBJ2-2, with D possibly being TRBD2 (5 bases). This CDR3 is 19 amino acids long. Germline CDR1 is SSHAT and CDR2 is FNYEAQ (reference sequence).

The chain has TRBV10-3 and TRBJ2-7, with TRBD1 matching 8 bases. Germline CDR1 is ENHRY and CDR2 is SYGVKD. This CDR3 spans 15 amino acids. V was pared by 4 bases and J by 2 bases, with 7 bases of the junction left unmatched. The CDR3 DNA is TGTGCCATCAGTGGGTTGGACAGGGCCGCCTACGAGCAGTACTTC. Translating it yields CAISGLDRAAYEQYF.

The chain links TRBV23-1 to TRBJ2-5; 9 bases line up with TRBD1. TRBV23-1 is an open reading frame whose function is uncertain. The CDR3 is made up of 14 amino acids. V was clipped by 7 bases and J by 3 bases; unmatched bases: 6. The DNA of the CDR3 is TGCGCCAGCATAGGACAGGGGATTGAAGAGACCCAGTACTTC. Translation: CASIGQGIEETQYF.

This clone was observed once. V gene TRBV9 combines with J gene TRBJ1-2; no reliable D call. Germline V CDR1 and CDR2: SGDLS, YYNGEE. Trimming pared 4 bases from V and 4 bases from J, leaving 14 bases between. The CDR3 loop spans 14 amino acids. CDR3 sequence reads: CASSPQFGSYGYTF. CDR3 nucleotides: TGTGCCAGCAGCCCGCAGTTTGGGAGCTATGGCTACACCTTC.

The chain couples TRBV6-5 to TRBJ2-2; 10 bases align to TRBD2. Trimming took 11 bases from V and 11 from J; bases not matched to a gene: 14. Germline-derived CDR1 and CDR2 are MNHEY and SVGAGI. The CDR3 contains 14 residues. The CDR3 DNA sequence: TGTGCCCAACGAGGTCTAGCGGGGGAAGGTGAGCTGTTTTTT. It specifies CAQRGLAGEGELFF.

The chain links TRBV10-3 to TRBJ2-7, with TRBD1 matching 7 bases. The ends lost 3 bases at V and 5 bases at J; junction bases unmatched: 4. The CDR3 has 13 amino acids. The V gene's germline CDR1 is ENHRY and CDR2 SYGVKD. In nucleotides, the CDR3 is TGTGCCATCAGTGAACCTGACAGGGACGAGCAGTACTTC. Amino acid sequence: CAISEPDRDEQYF.

The V and J genes are TRBV6-7 and TRBJ2-5; TRBD2 matches at 7 bases. TRBV6-7 is annotated as an ORF whose role is uncertain. J gave up 3 bases and V 11 bases, and 9 bases lay outside the gene matches. The CDR3 has 13 residues. In nucleotides, the CDR3 is TGTGCCCGCCGGGGGGTAGCGGAAGAGACCCAGTACTTC. Protein: CARRGVAEETQYF.

V is TRBV27 and J is TRBJ1-4; no definite D call. Between the trimmed V and J ends, which lost 5 bases and 0 bases, there was a span of 10 bases. Germline assignment: CDR1 MNHEY and CDR2 SMNVEV (reference sequence). The CDR3 has 15 residues. CDR3 in amino acids: CASSLQYATNEKLFF. Written as DNA, the CDR3 is TGTGCCAGCAGTCTACAGTACGCAACTAATGAAAAACTGTTTTTT.

This clone was seen more than once but under ten times. This chain joins TRBV6-6 and TRBJ2-7; no clear D gene. The CDR3 has 13 residues. V gave up 0 bases and J gave up 2 bases, with 5 bases separating them. Germline V gene lookup returns CDR1 MNHNY and CDR2 SVGAGI (reference sequence). The CDR3 sequence is CASSYSSAYEQYF. The CDR3 DNA is TGTGCCAGCAGTTACTCTTCGGCCTACGAGCAGTACTTC.

The genes are TRBV30 and TRBJ2-5, with 8 bases lining up with TRBD1. Judging by the DNA end, TRBJ2-7 fits better; the J call may be wrong. The CDR3 is 14 residues long. CDR1 is GTSNPN, CDR2 SVGIG, per germline (reference sequence). This CDR3 reads CAWRQTGAGGEQYF. CDR3 DNA sequence: TGTGCCTGGAGACAGACAGGGGCCGGGGGCGAGCAGTACTTC.

The chain combines TRBV19 with TRBJ2-1, with 9 bases identical to TRBD1. Trimming at V came to 5 bases and at J to 7 bases, leaving 9 bases not matched to a gene. The germline CDR1 and CDR2 sequences are LNHDA and SQIVND (reference sequence). The CDR3 runs 15 residues. The CDR3 DNA reads as TGTGCCAGTAGTTCGGGACAGGGTGGTGGGAATGAGCAGTTCTTC. Its protein product is CASSSGQGGGNEQFF.

In its sample, this clone was seen a few times. The V and J genes are TRBV11-2 and TRBJ2-7; 7 bases are shared with TRBD2. V was clipped by 5 bases and J by 5 bases; unmatched bases: 12. CDR1 is SGHAT and CDR2 is FQNNGV in the germline V gene. This CDR3 spans 15 amino acids. The CDR3 coding sequence is TGTGCCAGCAGCACCCGCGGGGGTAACCCGCACGAGCAGTACTTC. Protein: CASSTRGGNPHEQYF.

This clone appeared a few times. This may stem from a read error, because a much larger clone lies one nucleotide away. The chain combines TRBV6-5 with TRBJ2-3; 10 positions match TRBD2. CDR1 and CDR2 (germline): MNHEY, SVGAGI. CDR3 length: 15 residues. Written as DNA, the CDR3 is TGTGCCAGCAGTGACTCGAGCGGGGGGGCAGATACGCAGTATTTT. This translates into CASSDSSGGADTQYF.